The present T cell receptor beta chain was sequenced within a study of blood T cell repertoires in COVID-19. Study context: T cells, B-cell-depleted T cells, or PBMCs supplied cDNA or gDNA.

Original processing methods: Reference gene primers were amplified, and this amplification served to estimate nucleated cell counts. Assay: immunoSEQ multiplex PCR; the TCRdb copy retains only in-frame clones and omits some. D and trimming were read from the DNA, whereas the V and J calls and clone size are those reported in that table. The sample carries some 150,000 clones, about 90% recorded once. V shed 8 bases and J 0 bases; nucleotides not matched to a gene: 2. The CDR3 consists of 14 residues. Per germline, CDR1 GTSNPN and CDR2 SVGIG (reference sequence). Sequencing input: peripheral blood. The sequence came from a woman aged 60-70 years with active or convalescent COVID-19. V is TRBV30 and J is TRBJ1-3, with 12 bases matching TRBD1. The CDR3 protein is CARDRGLSGNTIYF. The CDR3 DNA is TGTGCCAGGGACAGGGGGCTCTCTGGAAACACCATATATTTT.